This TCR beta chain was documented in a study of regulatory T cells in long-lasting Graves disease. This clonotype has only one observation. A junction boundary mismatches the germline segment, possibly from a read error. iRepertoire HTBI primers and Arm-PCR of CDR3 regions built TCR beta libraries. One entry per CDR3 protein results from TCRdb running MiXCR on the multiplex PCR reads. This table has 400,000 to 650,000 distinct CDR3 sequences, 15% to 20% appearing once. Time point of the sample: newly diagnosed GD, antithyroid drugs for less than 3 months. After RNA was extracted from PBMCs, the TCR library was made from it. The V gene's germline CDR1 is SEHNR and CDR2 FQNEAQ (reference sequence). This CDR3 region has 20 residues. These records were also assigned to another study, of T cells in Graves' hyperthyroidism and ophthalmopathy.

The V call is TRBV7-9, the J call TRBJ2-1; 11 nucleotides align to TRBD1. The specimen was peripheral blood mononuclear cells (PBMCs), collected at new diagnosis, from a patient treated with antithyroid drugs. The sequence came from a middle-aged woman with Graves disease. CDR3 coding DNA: TGTGCCAGCAGGCCATTGGGACAGGGGGATTCCAACACGATCTACAATGAGCAGTCCTTC. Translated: CASRPLGQGDSNTIYNEQSF.